Given below is one TCR beta chain in context. The CDR3 loop spans 11 amino acids. The ends were cut back, 1 base at V and 6 bases at J, with 5 bases in the middle. Per the germline V gene, CDR1 is DFQATT and CDR2 is SNEGSKA (reference sequence). Profiled with immunoSEQ multiplex PCR; TCRdb holds only in-frame clones, not every one. This sample has 80,000 to 100,000 clones; roughly 79% occur once, and the top ten carry about 3%. These data are taken from a study of radiotherapy plus CTLA-4 blockade in lung cancer. Study-level information: Around 20% of enrolled patients responded objectively, and roughly 31% had disease control.

V is TRBV20-1 and J is TRBJ2-3, with a weak D call TRBD2 (5 bases). The sequencing used peripheral blood, collected from a patient treated with radiotherapy plus ipilimumab. This TCR was sampled from a human donor with non-small cell lung cancer who had a partial response to radiotherapy plus ipilimumab. Some clones in this sample may be carry-over from other donors' samples. CDR3 sequence reads: CSARGGDTQYF. The CDR3 DNA sequence: TGCAGTGCTAGAGGCGGGGATACGCAGTATTTT.